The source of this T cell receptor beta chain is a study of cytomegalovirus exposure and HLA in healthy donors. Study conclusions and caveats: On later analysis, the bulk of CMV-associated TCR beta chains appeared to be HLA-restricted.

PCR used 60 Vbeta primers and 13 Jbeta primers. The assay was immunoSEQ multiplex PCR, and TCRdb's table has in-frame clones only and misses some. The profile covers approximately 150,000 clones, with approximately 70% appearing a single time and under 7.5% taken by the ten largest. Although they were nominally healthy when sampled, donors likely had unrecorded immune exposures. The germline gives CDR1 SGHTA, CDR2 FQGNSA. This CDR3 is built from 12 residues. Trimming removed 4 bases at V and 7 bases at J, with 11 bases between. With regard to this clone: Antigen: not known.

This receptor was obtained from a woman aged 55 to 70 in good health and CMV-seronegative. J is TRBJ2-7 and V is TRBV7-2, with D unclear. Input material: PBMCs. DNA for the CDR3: TGTGCCAGCAGCTCGACCAGCAGGGAGCAGTACTTC. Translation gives CASSSTSREQYF.